One sample yielded the 16 T cell receptor beta chains listed below, sequenced in a study of blood T cell repertoires in COVID-19. The assay was immunoSEQ multiplex PCR, and TCRdb's table has in-frame clones only and misses some. The sample records fewer than 150,000 clones, about 91% being singletons. Sequenced input: peripheral blood. These receptors originate from a human donor in a cohort sampled during active COVID-19.

This chain connects TRBV3-1 (or the pseudogene TRBV3-2) to TRBJ2-1; the match to TRBD1 covers 10 bases. This CDR3 region has 15 residues. Trimming cost V 4 bases and J 3 bases; bases outside gene matches: 3. Germline V gene data show CDR1 as LGHDT and CDR2 as YNNKEL (reference sequence). The CDR3 here is CASSRGQGNYNEQFF. The CDR3 region has the DNA TGTGCCAGCAGCCGGGGACAGGGGAACTACAATGAGCAGTTCTTC.

V gene TRBV10-3 combines with J gene TRBJ2-3, with 13 bases that match TRBD2. The CDR3 has 15 residues. V dropped 6 bases and J dropped 5; count of bases not matched to a gene: 5. Per the germline V gene, CDR1 is ENHRY and CDR2 is SYGVKD. CDR3 nucleotides: TGTGCCATCAGGATGACTAGCGGGGGGTTAGATACGCAGTATTTT. It specifies CAIRMTSGGLDTQYF.

The J gene is TRBJ1-1, the V gene TRBV25-1, with D possibly being TRBD1 (5 bases). Between the trimmed V and J ends, which lost 0 bases and 3 bases, there was a span of 11 bases. CDR1 MGHDK and CDR2 SYGVNS come from the germline V gene. The CDR3 runs 15 residues. The CDR3 DNA sequence: TGTGCCAGCAGTGAATATACAGGTCATGACACTGAAGCTTTCTTT. Its translation is CASSEYTGHDTEAFF. The variable domain in full, completed from reference TRBV25-1 and TRBJ1-1, reads EADIYQTPRYLVIGTGKKITLECSQTMGHDKMYWYQQDPGMELHLIHYSYGVNSTEKGDLSSESTVSRIRTEHFPLTLESARPSHTSQYLCASSEYTGHDTEAFFGQGTRLTVV.

The chain links TRBV6-4 to TRBJ1-5, with D possibly TRBD1 on 6 matching bases. The CDR3 is 14 amino acids. V lost 5 bases to trimming and J lost 4 bases, with 12 bases between them. CDR1 and CDR2 from the germline V gene are MRHNA and SNTAGT. CDR3 sequence reads: CASSPTGLNQPQHF. The CDR3 DNA is TGTGCCAGCAGTCCGACAGGCCTTAATCAGCCCCAGCATTTT.

This rearrangement joins TRBV4-2 to TRBJ1-6, with TRBD1 matching over 7 bases. V gave up 0 bases and J gave up 8 bases; unmatched junction bases: 16. This CDR3 spans 19 amino acids. Germline assignment: CDR1 LGHNA and CDR2 YNFKEQ. CDR3 in amino acids: CASSQEVVVAGQRDSPLHF. The CDR3, as DNA: TGTGCCAGCAGCCAAGAAGTAGTAGTGGCGGGACAGAGAGATTCACCCCTCCACTTT.

This clone was counted once. The chain joins TRBV24-1 to TRBJ2-5; 7 positions match TRBD2. Trimming cost V 3 bases and J 10 bases; bases outside gene matches: 7. The CDR3 consists of 13 residues. Germline CDR1 and CDR2: KGHDR and SFDVKD. The CDR3, as DNA: TGTGCCACCAGTGATCCTGGGCTAGCGGACCAGTACTTC. Protein product: CATSDPGLADQYF.

The chain employs TRBV4-2 and TRBJ2-3; 7 bases agree with TRBD1. The CDR3 is 15 residues long. Losses at the gene ends were 3 bases for V and 0 bases for J; bases not matched to a gene: 3. The germline CDR1 and CDR2 sequences are LGHNA and YNFKEQ. CDR3 sequence: CASSHGTVSTDTQYF. The CDR3 nucleotides read TGTGCCAGCAGCCACGGGACAGTAAGCACAGATACGCAGTATTTT.

The V call is TRBV19, the J call TRBJ1-1; possibly TRBD1 for D (5 bases). Germline CDR1 LNHDA, CDR2 SQIVND (reference sequence). The CDR3 totals 15 residues. With 3 bases removed from V and 4 bases from J, the gap between germline ends came to 15 bases. The CDR3 sequence: CASSILPTVSTEAFF. Here the CDR3 DNA reads TGTGCCAGTAGTATCTTACCGACAGTGAGCACTGAAGCTTTCTTT.

The chain is built from TRBV18 and TRBJ1-2; 8 bases agree with TRBD1. Per the germline V gene, CDR1 is KGHSH and CDR2 is LQKENI. This CDR3 has 15 residues. Germline trimming cut 6 bases from V and 8 bases from J; bases unmatched to any gene: 14. CDR3 sequence reads: CASSADREHSGGYTF. For the CDR3, the DNA is TGTGCCAGCTCCGCGGACAGGGAGCATTCAGGCGGCTACACCTTC.

The CDR3 protein is CASSVGGQADEQFF. CDR3 DNA sequence: TGTGCCAGCAGCGTGGGAGGACAGGCCGATGAGCAGTTCTTC. V gene TRBV9 combines with J gene TRBJ2-1; the D gene is possibly TRBD1 (7 bases). The germline V gene has CDR1 SGDLS and CDR2 YYNGEE. This CDR3 is built from 14 residues. Trimming left V 2 bases short and J 8 bases short, with 14 bases between. Variable domain in full (rest from reference TRBV9 and TRBJ2-1): DSGVTQTPKHLITATGQRVTLRCSPRSGDLSVYWYQQSLDQGLQFLIQYYNGEERAKGNILERFSAQQFPDLHSELNLSSLELGDSALYFCASSVGGQADEQFFGPGTRLTVL.

This clone was observed a handful of times. The chain joins TRBV6-6 to TRBJ2-1; weak D call: TRBD1 (6 bases). Germline CDR1 and CDR2: MNHNY and SVGAGI (reference sequence). V dropped 4 bases and J dropped 6 bases, with 13 bases sitting between them. This CDR3 has 14 residues. CDR3 protein: CASSFRQEINEQFF. The CDR3 bases are TGTGCCAGCAGTTTTAGACAGGAGATCAATGAGCAGTTCTTC.

This chain connects TRBV9 to TRBJ2-7; TRBD1 matches at 9 bases. CDR3 length equals 16 residues. Germline assignment: CDR1 SGDLS and CDR2 YYNGEE. V lost 4 bases to trimming and J lost 1 base; unmatched junction nucleotides: 9. This CDR3 reads CASSLDGTGFSYEQYF. CDR3 nucleotides: TGTGCCAGCAGCTTAGACGGGACAGGGTTTTCCTACGAGCAGTACTTC.

This clone was observed once. CDR3 sequence reads: CASSWGRGETQYF. DNA for the CDR3: TGTGCCAGCAGTTGGGGGAGGGGAGAGACCCAGTACTTC. The rearrangement links TRBV12-3 or TRBV12-4 to TRBJ2-5; 7 nucleotides match TRBD2. This CDR3 region has 13 residues. Germline trimming cut 4 bases from V and 4 bases from J; bases unmatched to any gene: 3.

The chain uses TRBV27 and TRBJ1-1, with a weak D call TRBD1 (6 bases). Germline CDR1 and CDR2: MNHEY and SMNVEV (reference sequence). V was cut by 7 bases and J by 4 bases, with 19 bases left in between. This CDR3 is built from 15 residues. The CDR3, as DNA: TGTGCCAGCACCCATATGGGGGCGCGAGGCACTGAAGCTTTCTTT. This sequence encodes CASTHMGARGTEAFF.

This sequence joins TRBV4-1 and TRBJ2-1; 7 positions agree with TRBD2. The CDR3 is made up of 16 amino acids. In germline, CDR1 is MGHRA, CDR2 YSYEKL. V gave up 0 bases and J gave up 4 bases; unmatched junction bases: 6. This CDR3 reads CASSQEGRGSYNEQFF. CDR3 coding DNA: TGCGCCAGCAGCCAAGAAGGGCGGGGGTCTTACAATGAGCAGTTCTTC.

The chain joins TRBV9 to TRBJ2-7; D is uncertain. Germline V CDR1 and CDR2: SGDLS, YYNGEE. CDR3 size: 13 residues. Deletions cut 0 bases from V and 5 bases from J, with 9 bases between. CDR3 loop: CASSVGVINEQYF. The CDR3 region has the DNA TGTGCCAGCAGCGTAGGCGTGATCAACGAGCAGTACTTC.